These T cell receptor beta chains were read from a single sample in a study of cytomegalovirus exposure and HLA in healthy donors. Profiling relied on immunoSEQ multiplex PCR, and the TCRdb table lists in-frame clones only, not all of them. The sample has 95,000 to 150,000 clones; 65% to 85% are singletons. The sequenced sample was PBMCs. These TCRs come from a man aged 18 to 29 in good health and CMV-seropositive. The CDR3 runs from the conserved cysteine through the conserved F or W. Fields, in order: clone size, J gene, D gene, V gene, CDR3 length, CDR3 DNA, CDR3 protein. A D gene is named only where the DNA matches it firmly. Rows give clone size only sometimes, using once, few, many, or a class for an expanded clone.

-	TRBJ2-4	TRBD1	TRBV6-5	15	TGTGCCAGCAGTACCCCGACAGGGGGCAAAAACATTCAGTACTTC	CASSTPTGGKNIQYF
-	TRBJ2-1	TRBD1	TRBV5-4	13	TGTGCCAGCAGACAGAGGGACAGCAATGAGCAGTTCTTC	CASRQRDSNEQFF
-	TRBJ2-7	TRBD1	TRBV2	14	TGTGCCAGCAGTCCCGGGACAGGTACCTACGAGCAGTACTTC	CASSPGTGTYEQYF
-	TRBJ2-1	-	TRBV30	13	TGTGCCTGGAGTGTACGTACTTACAATGAGCAGTTCTTC	CAWSVRTYNEQFF
once	TRBJ1-3	-	TRBV9	15	TGTGCCAGCAGCGCTTATACGGGGGGTGGAAACACCATATATTTT	CASSAYTGGGNTIYF
-	TRBJ2-2	TRBD2	TRBV10-3	15	TGTGCCATCGGAGCGGGAGGACGGAACACCGGGGAGCTGTTTTTT	CAIGAGGRNTGELFF
few	TRBJ2-3	TRBD2	TRBV5-5	19	TGTGCCAGCAGCCGAAAAAGACCGGGACTAGCGGGAGTTGGGTATACGCAGTATTTT	CASSRKRPGLAGVGYTQYF
once	TRBJ2-2	-	TRBV13	14	TGTGCCAGCAGCCTCAGGACAGAGACCGGGGAGCTGTTTTTT	CASSLRTETGELFF
-	TRBJ2-3	-	TRBV4-3	17	TGCGCCAGCAGCCAGGCAGGGGATGACTTTCGCACAGATACGCAGTATTTT	CASSQAGDDFRTDTQYF
-	TRBJ1-1	-	TRBV11-1	12	TGTGCCAGCAGCGTTCTCCGGGGGGGAGCTTTCTTT	CASSVLRGGAFF
-	TRBJ1-2	-	TRBV18	14	TGTGCCAGCTCACGCGAACAGGGAATCTATGGCTACACCTTC	CASSREQGIYGYTF
-	TRBJ1-6	-	TRBV7-6	14	TGTGCCAGCAGCTTATCAGGGGTTAATTCACCCCTCCACTTT	CASSLSGVNSPLHF
-	TRBJ2-3	-	TRBV27	13	TGTGCCAGCAGTTTACCTAGCACAGATACGCAGTATTTT	CASSLPSTDTQYF
-	TRBJ2-7	TRBD1	TRBV7-9	15	TGTGCCAGCAGCTTAACAGGGGGCGGGGCCTACGAGCAGTACTTC	CASSLTGGGAYEQYF
-	TRBJ2-5	-	TRBV4-1	13	TGCGCCAGCAGCCAAGTGGCAGAAGAGACCCAGTACTTC	CASSQVAEETQYF
-	TRBJ2-7	TRBD2	TRBV5-1	15	TGCGCCAGCAGCGGTAGCGGGCACAGCTCCTACGAGCAGTACTTC	CASSGSGHSSYEQYF
-	TRBJ1-1	-	TRBV19	14	TGTGCCAGTAGTATCAGGACAGCGAACACTGAAGCTTTCTTT	CASSIRTANTEAFF
-	TRBJ2-7	-	TRBV7-6	16	TGTGCCAGCAGCAAAGAACGGGGGGCGAGCCCCTACGAGCAGTACTTC	CASSKERGASPYEQYF
-	TRBJ2-1	-	TRBV27	15	TGTGCCAGCAGTTTACCGGGGAGCTCCTACAATGAGCAGTTCTTC	CASSLPGSSYNEQFF
-	TRBJ2-1	TRBD1	TRBV2	13	TGTGCCAGCTTCACAGGGGTAGGGGATGAGCAGTTCTTC	CASFTGVGDEQFF
few	TRBJ1-5	-	TRBV19	16	TGTGCCAGTAGTATATTCCAAGGGGGACCTAATCAGCCCCAGCATTTT	CASSIFQGGPNQPQHF
-	TRBJ2-1	TRBD1	TRBV7-9	14	TGTGCCAGCAGCGGATGGGACAGTGAGCGGGAGCAGTTCTTC	CASSGWDSEREQFF
-	TRBJ1-1	-	TRBV29-1	13	TGCAGCGTTGTAGAACAGGTGAACACTGAAGCTTTCTTT	CSVVEQVNTEAFF
-	TRBJ2-7	TRBD2	TRBV6-6	14	TGTGCCAGCAGTTGGCGGGGGACCCTCTACGAGCAGTACTTC	CASSWRGTLYEQYF
-	TRBJ2-1	-	TRBV4-1	16	TGCGCCAGCAGCCAAGATCCGGGGGAGCATGGCAATGAGCAGTTCTTC	CASSQDPGEHGNEQFF
-	TRBJ2-7	TRBD1	TRBV6-5	14	TGTGCCAGCAAAACCGGGACAGGGGGCTACGAGCAGTACTTC	CASKTGTGGYEQYF
-	TRBJ2-4	TRBD2	TRBV4-3	18	TGCGCCAGCAGCCAAGTAGCCCTAGCGGGGGTAGGCAAAAACATTCAGTACTTC	CASSQVALAGVGKNIQYF
-	TRBJ1-1	-	TRBV6-5	15	TGTGCCAGCAGCCCTGGGGAGTACCTGAACACTGAAGCTTTCTTT	CASSPGEYLNTEAFF
once	TRBJ2-5	TRBD1	TRBV5-5	15	TGTGCCAGCAGCTTGGTAGCAGGGGGTTTAAAGACCCAGTACTTC	CASSLVAGGLKTQYF
-	TRBJ2-1	TRBD2	TRBV27	13	TGTGCCACTCGCGGGACTAGCGGGGGTGTGCAGTTCTTC	CATRGTSGGVQFF
-	TRBJ2-1	-	TRBV5-4	12	TGTGCCAGCAGCTTGGTGCTAAATGAGCAGTTCTTC	CASSLVLNEQFF
-	TRBJ1-2	TRBD1	TRBV15	15	TGTGCCACCAGCAGAGATGGACAGGGGTTTCGTGGCTACACCTTC	CATSRDGQGFRGYTF
-	TRBJ1-2	-	TRBV5-1	17	TGCGCCAGCAGCGTCAATTATTCGTATTTCGGGGTTTATGGCTACACCTTC	CASSVNYSYFGVYGYTF
-	TRBJ2-2	-	TRBV4-1	15	TGCGCCAGCAGACATGAAGTAGCGGACACCGGGGAGCTGTTTTTT	CASRHEVADTGELFF
-	TRBJ1-2	TRBD1	TRBV6-5	15	TGTGCCAGCAGTTACTGGGACAGGGGGCTAGGAGGCTACACCTTC	CASSYWDRGLGGYTF
once	TRBJ1-2	-	TRBV4-2	15	TGTGCCAGCAGCCATTTCGCGGCGAAGGGGCAAGGCTACACCTTC	CASSHFAAKGQGYTF
-	TRBJ2-3	-	TRBV5-1	16	TGCGCCAGCAGCTTGGGAGGAGGCGCGGGCACAGATACGCAGTATTTT	CASSLGGGAGTDTQYF
once	TRBJ2-2	TRBD2	TRBV11-2	15	TGTGCCTCGACTAGAGCGGGAGGTAACACCGGGGAGCTGTTTTTT	CASTRAGGNTGELFF
-	TRBJ2-3	-	TRBV12-2	19	TGTGCAAGTCGCTTGCCTCGACTAGCGGGGGAAACTAGCACAGATACGCAGTATTTT	CASRLPRLAGETSTDTQYF
once	TRBJ2-7	TRBD2	TRBV7-9	17	TGTGCCAGCAGCTTAAGGCTAGCGGGAGCCCAATACGGCGAGCAGTACTTC	CASSLRLAGAQYGEQYF
few	TRBJ2-3	TRBD2	TRBV5-1	15	TGCGCCAGCAGCTTGCCTAGCGGGGGCACAGATACGCAGTATTTT	CASSLPSGGTDTQYF
-	TRBJ2-7	TRBD1	TRBV7-2	14	TGTGCCAGCAGCATAACGGGACAGGGCTACGAGCAGTACTTC	CASSITGQGYEQYF
-	TRBJ1-6	TRBD1	TRBV27	13	TGTGCCAGCAGTTTGACAGGGGATTCACCCCTCCACTTT	CASSLTGDSPLHF
-	TRBJ2-2	TRBD2	TRBV4-3	16	TGCGCCAGCAGCCTAGGACTAGCGGACAATACCGGGGAGCTGTTTTTT	CASSLGLADNTGELFF
once	TRBJ2-5	-	TRBV19	13	TGTGCCAGTAGTATGGACCGGGAGGAGACCCAGTACTTC	CASSMDREETQYF
once	TRBJ2-7	-	TRBV5-1	16	TGCGCCAGCAGCAGCCAGACAGGCGGAATCTCCTACGAGCAGTACTTC	CASSSQTGGISYEQYF
-	TRBJ1-2	TRBD1	TRBV11-2	15	TGTGCCAGCAGCTGGGCAGGGGGCGTTGTCTATGGCTACACCTTC	CASSWAGGVVYGYTF
-	TRBJ1-3	-	TRBV30	15	TGTGCCTGGAGGCCACTGACAGGCGACTACGGCACCATATATTTT	CAWRPLTGDYGTIYF
-	TRBJ1-2	-	TRBV5-1	15	TGCGCCAGCAGCTTGGTTGTGGGGCAGTTCTATGGCTACACCTTC	CASSLVVGQFYGYTF
-	TRBJ2-5	TRBD1	TRBV6-1	14	TGTGCCAGCAGGTTACAGGGGGCAGTACAGACCCAGTACTTC	CASRLQGAVQTQYF
-	TRBJ1-6	-	TRBV7-2	14	TGTGCCAGCAGCATCCTGAGAGATGATTCACCCCTCCACTTT	CASSILRDDSPLHF
-	TRBJ2-1	-	TRBV9	15	TGTGCCAGCAGCGCTATGAGACGGGGATACAATGAGCAGTTCTTC	CASSAMRRGYNEQFF
-	TRBJ2-3	TRBD1	TRBV30	14	TGTGCCTGGAGTCCCTATACAGGGGTCGAAACGCAGTATTTT	CAWSPYTGVETQYF
-	TRBJ2-2	TRBD2	TRBV10-3	15	TGTGCCATCAGAGCCCGGGAGGAGAACACCGGGGAGCTGTTTTTT	CAIRAREENTGELFF